This T cell receptor beta chain is from a study of blood T cells in healthy people across ages. Donors gave around 10 milliliters of peripheral blood apiece. Through a sample-barcoded 5' primer and a J-beta primer mix, a second PCR was run for roughly 7 to 12 cycles. Each cDNA molecule carried a tag from a template-switch adaptor that contained 12 random nucleotides. TCRdb processed the 5' RACE reads anew with MiXCR; each CDR3 protein has one entry. This sample has around 1.7 million distinct CDR3 sequences; 28% occur once, and the top ten carry around 7.7%. The CDR3 is made up of 12 amino acids. J lost 8 bases, V lost 6 bases, and 8 bases had no gene match. The germline V gene has CDR1 DFQATT and CDR2 SNEGSKA (reference sequence).

The sample consisted of blood. This receptor was identified in a woman in her 30s in good health. This rearrangement joins TRBV20-1 to TRBJ1-2, with 8 nucleotides matching TRBD1. Here the CDR3 reads CSATRQGRGYTF. DNA of the CDR3: TGCAGTGCCACCCGACAGGGGCGCGGCTACACCTTC.